Below, 26 T cell receptor beta chains from the same sample are listed, as sequenced in a study of cytomegalovirus exposure and HLA in healthy donors. Amplification used 60 Vbeta primers and 13 Jbeta primers. Assay: immunoSEQ multiplex PCR; the TCRdb copy retains only in-frame clones and omits some. The sample lists over 100,000 clones, approximately 78% occurring once. The sequencing input was PBMCs. Source of these receptors: a young man in good health and CMV-seropositive.

The V call is TRBV4-1, the J call TRBJ1-2; 10 positions agree with TRBD1. The germline V gene has CDR1 MGHRA and CDR2 YSYEKL. The CDR3 length is 15 residues. J lost 0 bases, V lost 4 bases, and 2 bases had no gene match. Here the CDR3 DNA reads TGCGCCAGCAGCCGGGACAGGGGATCTAACTATGGCTACACCTTC. It translates to CASSRDRGSNYGYTF.

V and J are TRBV28 and TRBJ2-5; perhaps TRBD2 as D (6 bases). The end of the DNA fits TRBJ2-7 better, so the J call may be wrong. Germline CDR1 is MDHEN and CDR2 is SYDVKM. The CDR3 has 13 residues. The CDR3 nucleotides read TGTGCCAGCAGCTCGGGGGTCTCCTACGAGCAGTACTTC. Protein sequence: CASSSGVSYEQYF.

The chain couples TRBV4-1 to TRBJ1-2, with 7 bases fitting TRBD1. Germline-derived CDR1 and CDR2 are MGHRA and YSYEKL. The CDR3 extends over 14 amino acids. V lost 4 bases and J lost 4; bases outside the gene matches: 6. CDR3 sequence: CASSREWTGYGYTF. The CDR3 coding sequence is TGCGCCAGCAGCCGAGAATGGACAGGCTATGGCTACACCTTC.

This clone was observed once. The CDR3 region has the DNA TGTGCCAGCAGTGTGGGGCCTGGAGGGAGAAGCAATCAGCCCCAGCATTTT. Translating it yields CASSVGPGGRSNQPQHF. The rearrangement links TRBV2 to TRBJ1-5; possible D gene TRBD1, 5 bases. Trimming took 4 bases from V and 1 from J, leaving 17 bases between them. The V gene's germline CDR1 is SNHLY and CDR2 FYNNEI. The CDR3 totals 17 residues.

The gene calls are TRBV19 and TRBJ1-2, with no clear D. The germline gives CDR1 LNHDA, CDR2 SQIVND (reference sequence). The CDR3 has 11 amino acids. V lost 5 bases to trimming and J lost 4 bases, with 5 bases between them. The DNA of the CDR3 is TGTGCCAGTAGTTACACCTATGGCTACACCTTC. This gives the protein CASSYTYGYTF. Looking up the rest from reference TRBV19 and TRBJ1-2 gives the full variable domain: DGGITQSPKYLFRKEGQNVTLSCEQNLNHDAMYWYRQDPGQGLRLIYYSQIVNDFQKGDIAEGYSVSREKKESFPLTVTSAQKNPTAFYLCASSYTYGYTFGSGTRLTVV.

The V call is TRBV5-1, the J call TRBJ2-5; D is undetermined. This CDR3 region has 13 residues. V was trimmed by 2 bases and J by 1 base, leaving 6 bases between them. Per germline, CDR1 SGHRS and CDR2 YFSETQ. The CDR3 spells CASSFQVQETQYF. The CDR3 DNA sequence: TGCGCCAGCAGCTTCCAGGTCCAAGAGACCCAGTACTTC.

The chain joins TRBV2 to TRBJ2-1; D is perhaps TRBD1 (6 bases). Per the germline V gene, CDR1 is SNHLY and CDR2 is FYNNEI. The CDR3 has 13 residues. The V end was cut by 4 bases, the J end by 8 bases, with 12 bases between. The CDR3 nucleotides are TGTGCCAGCAGTGGGGACATGGGCTATGAGCAGTTCTTC. Residues: CASSGDMGYEQFF.

The V call is TRBV5-1, the J call TRBJ2-2, with 8 bases identical to TRBD2. Trimming cost V 4 bases and J 1 base; bases outside gene matches: 3. CDR1 SGHRS and CDR2 YFSETQ come from the germline V gene. This CDR3 has 15 amino acids. CDR3: CASSTLAGNTGELFF. The CDR3 DNA sequence: TGCGCCAGCAGCACCCTAGCGGGGAACACCGGGGAGCTGTTTTTT.

J is TRBJ1-5 and V is TRBV2, with D possibly TRBD1 on 5 matching bases. This CDR3 is 15 amino acids long. Looked up from germline, CDR1 is SNHLY and CDR2 is FYNNEI. Trimming took 3 bases from V and 2 from J, leaving 11 bases between them. The CDR3 coding sequence is TGTGCCAGCAGTGATACGGGGGGTGGCAATCAGCCCCAGCATTTT. Encoded protein: CASSDTGGGNQPQHF.

About this clone itself: An end of the junction does not agree with germline; a read error may underlie this. The chain has TRBV28 and TRBJ2-7; the D gene is possibly TRBD2 (7 bases). The CDR3 contains 14 residues. Germline V gene lookup returns CDR1 MDHEN and CDR2 SYDVKM. The CDR3, as DNA: TGTGCCAGCAGTTTGGGGGGGGGCTCCCACGAGCAGTACTTC. Protein product: CASSLGGGSHEQYF.

The chain employs TRBV13 and TRBJ2-1; tentatively, D is TRBD1 (6 bases). CDR3 length: 17 residues. Trimming pared 1 base from V and 2 bases from J, leaving 15 bases between. CDR1 and CDR2 (germline): PRHDT, FYEKMQ (reference sequence). DNA for the CDR3: TGTGCCAGCAGCTTAGAAAGGGGGAGTAACCCCTACAATGAGCAGTTCTTC. Its protein is CASSLERGSNPYNEQFF. The full variable domain, completed using reference TRBV13 and TRBJ2-1, is AAGVIQSPRHLIKEKRETATLKCYPIPRHDTVYWYQQGPGQDPQFLISFYEKMQSDKGSIPDRFSAQQFSDYHSELNMSSLELGDSALYFCASSLERGSNPYNEQFFGPGTRLTVL.

The rearrangement uses TRBV2 and TRBJ1-1; D not certain. V was cut by 7 bases and J by 1 base, with 16 bases left in between. Germline CDR1 SNHLY, CDR2 FYNNEI. There are 15 residues in the CDR3. CDR3 in amino acids: CASKMRWGENTEAFF. CDR3 DNA: TGTGCCAGCAAAATGAGGTGGGGAGAGAACACTGAAGCTTTCTTT.

The chain employs TRBV7-2 and TRBJ2-2; weak D call: TRBD2 (5 bases). The V end was cut by 1 base, the J end by 0 bases, with 9 bases between. In germline, CDR1 is SGHTA, CDR2 FQGNSA. CDR3 length: 16 amino acids. The CDR3 DNA follows: TGTGCCAGCAGCTTAGGGGGAGTAGCGAACACCGGGGAGCTGTTTTTT. Translated: CASSLGGVANTGELFF.

The CDR3 sequence: CASSHGGSEAFF. DNA for the CDR3: TGTGCCAGCAGCCACGGGGGGTCTGAAGCTTTCTTT. The rearrangement links TRBV7-8 to TRBJ1-1, with a weak D call TRBD1 (5 bases). Trimming pared 5 bases from V and 6 bases from J, leaving 10 bases between. The CDR3 runs to 12 residues. Looked up from germline, CDR1 is SGHVS and CDR2 is FQNEAQ. Based on the CDR3 plus reference TRBV7-8 and TRBJ1-1, the full variable domain is GAGVSQSPRYKVAKRGQDVALRCDPISGHVSLFWYQQALGQGPEFLTYFQNEAQLDKSGLPSDRFFAERPEGSVSTLKIQRTQQEDSAVYLCASSHGGSEAFFGQGTRLTVV.

V and J are TRBV29-1 and TRBJ2-5; maybe TRBD1 (6 bases). The CDR3 contains 15 residues. Germline V lookup: CDR1 SQVTM, CDR2 ANQGSEA. Trimming took off 4 bases at V and 2 bases at J, with 17 bases between the two ends. The CDR3 spells CSVGLNRAPQETQYF. The CDR3 coding sequence is TGCAGCGTTGGCCTAAACAGGGCCCCACAAGAGACCCAGTACTTC.

The genes are TRBV5-4 and TRBJ2-3, with a possible D match to TRBD2 (5 bases). Germline V gene data show CDR1 as SGHNT and CDR2 as YYREEE (reference sequence). Between the trimmed V and J ends, which lost 0 bases and 2 bases, there was a span of 13 bases. The CDR3 has 16 amino acids. CDR3 sequence: CASSLVSSRDTDTQYF. In nucleotides, the CDR3 is TGTGCCAGCAGCTTGGTCTCGTCGAGGGACACAGATACGCAGTATTTT.

V is TRBV18 and J is TRBJ1-3, with TRBD1 identical over 9 bases. Germline V gene lookup returns CDR1 KGHSH and CDR2 LQKENI. The CDR3 runs to 15 residues. J gave up 2 bases and V 4 bases, and 3 bases lay outside the gene matches. CDR3 bases: TGTGCCAGCTCACTGGACAGGGGAACTGGAAACACCATATATTTT. Amino acid sequence: CASSLDRGTGNTIYF.

The table lists this clone with a few counts. This chain links TRBV7-9 with TRBJ2-1, with 7 positions matching TRBD2. CDR3 size: 19 residues. V lost 4 bases, J lost 3 bases, and 18 bases stayed unmatched. Per germline, CDR1 SEHNR and CDR2 FQNEAQ (reference sequence). In DNA form, the CDR3 reads TGTGCCAGCAGCTCGTTAGGGGCCGATTCTAGCGGTAACTACAATGAGCAGTTCTTC. Residues: CASSSLGADSSGNYNEQFF.

This sequence joins TRBV6-5 and TRBJ2-5; 10 bases map to TRBD2. Germline assignment: CDR1 MNHEY and CDR2 SVGAGI. V lost 2 bases to trimming and J lost 5 bases; unmatched junction nucleotides: 8. The CDR3 sequence is 16 residues long. The CDR3 region has the DNA TGTGCCAGCAGTTACGACCGAGCGGGGGGGCGGGAGACCCAGTACTTC. Translated: CASSYDRAGGRETQYF.

This clone turned up a few times. The chain is built from TRBV6-5 and TRBJ1-1; D call uncertain. Germline CDR1 reads MNHEY; CDR2 reads SVGAGI. The CDR3 length is 13 residues. V gave up 5 bases and J gave up 3 bases, with 10 bases separating them. This CDR3 reads CASSIWADTEAFF. In DNA form, the CDR3 reads TGTGCCAGCAGTATCTGGGCTGACACTGAAGCTTTCTTT.

The V gene is TRBV6-7, the J gene TRBJ1-5; no firm D call. TRBV6-7 is annotated as an ORF whose role is uncertain. Trimming took off 0 bases at V and 0 bases at J, with 9 bases between the two ends. CDR3 size: 16 residues. The CDR3 region is CASSYSKQDSNQPQHF. The DNA for the CDR3 is TGTGCCAGCAGTTACTCGAAGCAGGATAGCAATCAGCCCCAGCATTTT.

This chain uses TRBV27 with TRBJ1-5, with 8 bases aligning to TRBD1. Per the germline V gene, CDR1 is MNHEY and CDR2 is SMNVEV (reference sequence). Trimming took 4 bases from V and 2 from J; bases not matched to a gene: 4. The CDR3 length is 15 residues. Here the CDR3 reads CASSSRGLGNQPQHF. For the CDR3, the DNA is TGTGCCAGCAGTTCCAGGGGGCTAGGCAATCAGCCCCAGCATTTT.

This chain links TRBV5-1 with TRBJ1-1, with TRBD1 matching over 7 bases. The germline gives CDR1 SGHRS, CDR2 YFSETQ. J gave up 1 base and V 6 bases, and 9 bases lay outside the gene matches. The CDR3 length is 15 residues. CDR3 sequence reads: CASMTGSGSNTEAFF. The CDR3 bases are TGCGCCAGCATGACAGGGTCAGGGTCGAACACTGAAGCTTTCTTT.

This clone came up a few times. V is TRBV27 and J is TRBJ2-1; 10 positions match TRBD2. J gave up 5 bases and V 3 bases, and 7 bases lay outside the gene matches. Per the germline V gene, CDR1 is MNHEY and CDR2 is SMNVEV (reference sequence). There are 16 residues in the CDR3. The CDR3 nucleotides read TGTGCCAGCAGTTTCCCTCTAGCGGGGGTAGACAATGAGCAGTTCTTC. Translating gives CASSFPLAGVDNEQFF.

The rearrangement links TRBV2 to TRBJ1-5, with D hard to call. The germline V and J ends were trimmed by 5 bases and 4 bases, with 18 bases remaining between them. This CDR3 region has 16 residues. Germline V gene sequence: CDR1 SNHLY, CDR2 FYNNEI. In DNA form, the CDR3 reads TGTGCCAGCAGTCCTCTCAGGTTTCCTTTGAATCAGCCCCAGCATTTT. It is translated as CASSPLRFPLNQPQHF.

This clone was recorded a few times. This sequence joins TRBV29-1 and TRBJ2-7; 8 nucleotides match TRBD2. The ends lost 4 bases at V and 5 bases at J; junction bases unmatched: 4. The germline V gene has CDR1 SQVTM and CDR2 ANQGSEA. CDR3 length: 12 amino acids. The CDR3 protein is CSVGRGVNEQYF. Written as DNA, the CDR3 is TGCAGCGTTGGGCGGGGGGTTAACGAGCAGTACTTC.